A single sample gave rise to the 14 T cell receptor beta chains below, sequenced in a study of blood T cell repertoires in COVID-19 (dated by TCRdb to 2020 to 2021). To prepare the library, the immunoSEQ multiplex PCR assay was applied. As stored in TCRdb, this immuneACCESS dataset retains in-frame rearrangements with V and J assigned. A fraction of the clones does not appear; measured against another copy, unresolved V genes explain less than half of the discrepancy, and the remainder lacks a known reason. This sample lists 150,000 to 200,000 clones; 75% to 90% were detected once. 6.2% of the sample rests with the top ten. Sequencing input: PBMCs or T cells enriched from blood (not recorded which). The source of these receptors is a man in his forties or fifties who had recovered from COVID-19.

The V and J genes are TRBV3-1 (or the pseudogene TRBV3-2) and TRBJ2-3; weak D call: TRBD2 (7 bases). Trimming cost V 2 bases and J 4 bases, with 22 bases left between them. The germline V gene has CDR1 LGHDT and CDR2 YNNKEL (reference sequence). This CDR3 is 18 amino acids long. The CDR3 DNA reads TGTGCCAGCAGCCAAACATTAAACTATGGGGGGGCAGCAGATACGCAGTATTTT. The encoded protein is CASSQTLNYGGAADTQYF.

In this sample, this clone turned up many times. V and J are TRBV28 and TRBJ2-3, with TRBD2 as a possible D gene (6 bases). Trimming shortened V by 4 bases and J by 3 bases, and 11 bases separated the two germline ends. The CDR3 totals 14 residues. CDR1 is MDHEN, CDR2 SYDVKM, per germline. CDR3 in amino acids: CASSSGLPTDTQYF. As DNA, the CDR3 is TGTGCCAGCAGTTCGGGACTCCCAACAGATACGCAGTATTTT.

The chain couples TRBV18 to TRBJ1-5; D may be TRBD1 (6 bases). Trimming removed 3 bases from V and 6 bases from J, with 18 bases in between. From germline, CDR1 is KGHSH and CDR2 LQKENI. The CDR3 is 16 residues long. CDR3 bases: TGTGCCAGCTCACCTGCGGACAGTGGCTTGGGTCAGCCCCAGCATTTT. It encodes CASSPADSGLGQPQHF.

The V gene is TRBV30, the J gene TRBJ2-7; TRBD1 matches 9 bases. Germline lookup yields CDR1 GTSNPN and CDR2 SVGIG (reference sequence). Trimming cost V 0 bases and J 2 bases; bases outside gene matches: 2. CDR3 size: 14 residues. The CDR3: CAWSVGDRAYEQYF. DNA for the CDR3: TGTGCCTGGAGTGTAGGGGACAGGGCCTACGAGCAGTACTTC.

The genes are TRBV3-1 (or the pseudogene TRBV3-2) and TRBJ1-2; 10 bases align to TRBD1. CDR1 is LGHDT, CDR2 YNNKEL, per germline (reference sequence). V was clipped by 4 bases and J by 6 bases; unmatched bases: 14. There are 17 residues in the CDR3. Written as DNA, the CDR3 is TGTGCCAGCAGCCCTCTGACACCGGACAGGGGGGTGGATGGCTACACCTTC. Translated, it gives CASSPLTPDRGVDGYTF.

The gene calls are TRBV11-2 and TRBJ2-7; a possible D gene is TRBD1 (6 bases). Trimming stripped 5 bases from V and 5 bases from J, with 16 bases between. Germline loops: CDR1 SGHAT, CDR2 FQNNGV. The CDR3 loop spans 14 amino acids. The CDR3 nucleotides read TGTGCCAGCAGCCCTTCCAGGGGTCAGGACGAGCAGTACTTC. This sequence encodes CASSPSRGQDEQYF.

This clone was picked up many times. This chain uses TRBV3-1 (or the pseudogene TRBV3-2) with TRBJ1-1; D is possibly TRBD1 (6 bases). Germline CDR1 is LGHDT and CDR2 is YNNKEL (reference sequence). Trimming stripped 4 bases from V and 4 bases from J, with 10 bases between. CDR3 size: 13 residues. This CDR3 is CASSRMGATEAFF. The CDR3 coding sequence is TGTGCCAGCAGCCGAATGGGGGCCACTGAAGCTTTCTTT.

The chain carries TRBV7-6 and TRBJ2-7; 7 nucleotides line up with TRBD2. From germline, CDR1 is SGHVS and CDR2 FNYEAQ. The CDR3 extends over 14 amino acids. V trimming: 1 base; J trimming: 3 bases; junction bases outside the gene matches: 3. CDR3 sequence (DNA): TGTGCCAGCAGCTTAGTGGGCGGGAGCTACGAGCAGTACTTC. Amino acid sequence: CASSLVGGSYEQYF.

The CDR3 DNA follows: TGTGCCAGCAGTTTAGCCGGGGGCCAAGAGACCCAGTACTTC. It codes for CASSLAGGQETQYF. The chain joins TRBV28 to TRBJ2-5; the D gene is possibly TRBD2 (6 bases). The CDR3 is made up of 14 amino acids. Trimming took 2 bases from V and 1 from J, leaving 8 bases between them. CDR1 is MDHEN and CDR2 is SYDVKM in the germline V gene. The full variable domain, with the rest looked up from reference TRBV28 and TRBJ2-5, is DVKVTQSSRYLVKRTGEKVFLECVQDMDHENMFWYRQDPGLGLRLIYFSYDVKMKEKGDIPEGYSVSREKKERFSLILESASTNQTSMYLCASSLAGGQETQYFGPGTRLLVL.

The CDR3, as DNA: TGTGCCAGTAGAAGGGCAGGGAACCCCTACGAGCAGTACTTC. It codes for CASRRAGNPYEQYF. The J gene is TRBJ2-7, the V gene TRBV19, with TRBD1 as a possible D gene (5 bases). CDR1 is LNHDA, CDR2 SQIVND, per germline (reference sequence). V lost 6 bases to trimming and J lost 2 bases, with 14 bases between them. The CDR3 covers 14 residues.

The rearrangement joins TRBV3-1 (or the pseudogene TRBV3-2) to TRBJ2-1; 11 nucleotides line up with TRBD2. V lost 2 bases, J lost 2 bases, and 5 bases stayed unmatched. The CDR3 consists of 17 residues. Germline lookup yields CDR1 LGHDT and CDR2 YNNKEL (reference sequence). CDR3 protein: CASSQPMTSGAYNEQFF. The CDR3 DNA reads TGTGCCAGCAGCCAACCCATGACTAGCGGGGCCTACAATGAGCAGTTCTTC.

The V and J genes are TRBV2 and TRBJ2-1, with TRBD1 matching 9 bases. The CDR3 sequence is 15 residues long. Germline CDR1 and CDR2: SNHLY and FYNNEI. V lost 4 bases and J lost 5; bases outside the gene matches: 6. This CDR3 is CASSAGTGYHNEQFF. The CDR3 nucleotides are TGTGCCAGCAGTGCCGGGACAGGGTACCACAATGAGCAGTTCTTC.

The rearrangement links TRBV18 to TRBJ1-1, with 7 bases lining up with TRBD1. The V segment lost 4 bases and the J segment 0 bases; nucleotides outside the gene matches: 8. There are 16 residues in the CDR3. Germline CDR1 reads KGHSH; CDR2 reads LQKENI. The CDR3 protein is CASSRTGDSMNTEAFF. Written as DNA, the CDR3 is TGTGCCAGCTCACGAACAGGGGACAGTATGAACACTGAAGCTTTCTTT.

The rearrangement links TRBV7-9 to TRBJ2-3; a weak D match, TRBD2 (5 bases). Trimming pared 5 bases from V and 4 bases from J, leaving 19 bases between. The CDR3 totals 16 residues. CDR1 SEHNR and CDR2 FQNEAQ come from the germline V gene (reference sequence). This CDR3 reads CASSPRVAKGSDTQYF. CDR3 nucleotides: TGTGCCAGCAGCCCCCGGGTAGCGAAGGGTTCAGATACGCAGTATTTT.